Listed here are 21 T cell receptor beta chains from one sample, sequenced in a study of T-cell memory formation after mild COVID-19. TCRdb re-analysed the 5' RACE reads in MiXCR, keeping a single row per CDR3 protein. The sample includes approximately 390,000 distinct CDR3 sequences, 16% of them seen just once. Sequencing was performed on PBMCs or a T cell subset sorted from them (not recorded which). Receptor source: a man in his late teens or twenties who had mild COVID-19 (a few samples of this study predate the infection). Cell type and time point are not known.

The chain is built from TRBV12-3 or TRBV12-4 and TRBJ1-2; tentatively, D is TRBD1 (5 bases). V gave up 6 bases and J gave up 8 bases, with 10 bases separating them. CDR3 length: 11 amino acids. The CDR3 spells CASSSRAGYTF. CDR3 DNA sequence: TGTGCCAGCAGCTCCAGGGCCGGCTACACCTTC.

This clonotype was seen more than once but under ten times. The chain has TRBV29-1 and TRBJ2-5, with 10 nucleotides matching TRBD2. With 1 base clipped from V and 5 bases from J, the junction kept 13 bases outside the gene matches. The CDR3 extends over 17 amino acids. In germline, CDR1 is SQVTM, CDR2 ANQGSEA. CDR3 DNA sequence: TGCAGCGTTGAAGGGACGGGGGCTAGCGGGGGTGACGAGACCCAGTACTTC. It codes for CSVEGTGASGGDETQYF.

This sequence joins TRBV7-2 and TRBJ1-2; D unclear. The V end was cut by 1 base, the J end by 8 bases, with 11 bases between. This CDR3 spans 13 amino acids. Germline V gene sequence: CDR1 SGHTA, CDR2 FQGNSA. The CDR3 loop is CASSLVGLRGYTF. The CDR3 nucleotides read TGTGCCAGCAGCTTAGTAGGCCTCCGGGGCTACACCTTC.

The V gene is TRBV7-2, the J gene TRBJ2-1; D not resolved. The ends were cut back, 2 bases at V and 0 bases at J, with 5 bases in the middle. Germline V gene sequence: CDR1 SGHTA, CDR2 FQGNSA. The CDR3 extends over 14 amino acids. DNA of the CDR3: TGTGCCAGCAGCTTACCGAGCTCCTACAATGAGCAGTTCTTC. It specifies CASSLPSSYNEQFF.

This clonotype was seen a few times. The chain combines TRBV7-2 with TRBJ2-7; 8 positions agree with TRBD1. Unmatched junction bases numbered 3, after V lost 0 bases and J lost 2 bases. CDR3 length equals 15 residues. Germline V CDR1 and CDR2: SGHTA, FQGNSA. This chain's CDR3 is CASSLARQGPYEQYF. CDR3 DNA sequence: TGTGCCAGCAGCTTAGCACGACAGGGGCCCTACGAGCAGTACTTC.

The chain carries TRBV12-3 or TRBV12-4 and TRBJ1-4; tentative D call: TRBD1 (5 bases). V was trimmed by 3 bases and J by 5 bases, leaving 7 bases between them. This CDR3 comprises 13 residues. CDR3 sequence: CASSFGGNEKLFF. CDR3 nucleotides: TGTGCCAGCAGTTTTGGGGGAAATGAAAAACTGTTTTTT.

This clonotype has only a few counts. J is TRBJ2-5 and V is TRBV27; D may be TRBD1 or TRBD2 (6 bases each). In germline, CDR1 is MNHEY, CDR2 SMNVEV (reference sequence). The CDR3 totals 14 residues. Trimming stripped 5 bases from V and 5 bases from J, with 15 bases between. The CDR3 coding sequence is TGTGCCAGCAGTCAAGCCCGGGGGCGGGAGACCCAGTACTTC. Residues: CASSQARGRETQYF.

This clonotype was counted a few times. The chain recombines TRBV29-1 with TRBJ2-1; D may be TRBD1 or TRBD2 (6 bases each). V shed 5 bases and J shed 11 bases, with 13 bases lying between them. The CDR3 has 11 residues. Germline V gene lookup returns CDR1 SQVTM and CDR2 ANQGSEA. For the CDR3, the DNA is TGCAGCGTTCCGCCCCGGGGGCAGCAGTTCTTC. This translates into CSVPPRGQQFF.

This clonotype was seen at least ten times. The chain links TRBV6-5 to TRBJ2-2, with D unresolved. From germline, CDR1 is MNHEY and CDR2 SVGAGI. CDR3 length equals 11 residues. V shed 6 bases and J shed 8 bases, with 7 bases lying between them. The DNA of the CDR3 is TGTGCCAGCAGATCGCTAGGGGAGCTGTTTTTT. Its protein is CASRSLGELFF.

V gene TRBV13 combines with J gene TRBJ1-1; 11 nucleotides match TRBD1. J lost 6 bases, V lost 5 bases, and 5 bases had no gene match. The CDR3 sequence is 14 residues long. Germline V gene sequence: CDR1 PRHDT, CDR2 FYEKMQ (reference sequence). The CDR3 reads CASSLGQGAAEAFF. The CDR3 DNA is TGTGCCAGCAGCCTCGGACAGGGGGCGGCTGAAGCTTTCTTT.

This clonotype was counted between two and nine times. Here the CDR3 reads CASSSSQGVYTGELFF. CDR3 nucleotide sequence: TGTGCCAGCAGTTCCAGTCAGGGGGTATACACCGGGGAGCTGTTTTTT. The J gene is TRBJ2-2, the V gene TRBV6-2 or TRBV6-3; 7 bases align to TRBD1. V lost 4 bases and J lost 3; bases outside the gene matches: 8. This CDR3 spans 16 amino acids. Germline CDR1 reads MNHEY; CDR2 reads SVGEGT.

The chain employs TRBV11-2 and TRBJ2-6; D tentatively reads TRBD1 or TRBD2 (7 bases each). Germline V CDR1 and CDR2: SGHAT, FQNNGV. The CDR3 length is 16 residues. The V end lost 8 bases, the J end lost 2 bases, and 16 bases lay between the germline ends. The CDR3 here is CASGEQGRAGANVLTF. For the CDR3, the DNA is TGTGCCAGCGGGGAACAGGGGAGGGCTGGGGCCAACGTCCTGACTTTC. The whole variable domain, filled in from reference TRBV11-2 and TRBJ2-6, reads EAGVAQSPRYKIIEKRQSVAFWCNPISGHATLYWYQQILGQGPKLLIQFQNNGVVDDSQLPKDRFSAERLKGVDSTLKIQPAKLEDSAVYLCASGEQGRAGANVLTFGAGSRLTVL.

This clonotype was seen a few times. The rearrangement uses TRBV24-1 and TRBJ1-5; unclear D gene. The V gene's germline CDR1 is KGHDR and CDR2 SFDVKD. V lost 5 bases, J lost 5 bases, and 9 bases lay in between. The CDR3 spans 13 residues. The CDR3 loop is CATSAGLHQPQHF. Written as DNA, the CDR3 is TGTGCCACCAGTGCAGGACTGCATCAGCCCCAGCATTTT.

At least ten counts were recorded for this clonotype. The chain is built from TRBV6-1 and TRBJ1-2; 8 bases match TRBD1. The CDR3 runs 15 residues. Germline V gene lookup returns CDR1 MNHNS and CDR2 SASEGT. V shed 3 bases, J shed 0 bases, and the junction held 3 bases outside the gene matches. The CDR3 reads CASSETGATNYGYTF. In DNA, the CDR3 is TGTGCCAGCAGTGAGACAGGGGCAACTAACTATGGCTACACCTTC.

This clonotype has a handful of counts. Written as DNA, the CDR3 is TGCAGTGCTAGGGAGGGGCCGGGGGACAATGAGCAGTTCTTC. It is translated as CSAREGPGDNEQFF. The J gene is TRBJ2-1, the V gene TRBV20-1; a weak D match, TRBD2 (6 bases). Germline V gene data show CDR1 as DFQATT and CDR2 as SNEGSKA (reference sequence). Trimming cost V 3 bases and J 5 bases, with 14 bases left between them. The CDR3 consists of 14 residues.

V and J are TRBV7-2 and TRBJ2-3, with 10 bases fitting TRBD2. The germline CDR1 and CDR2 sequences are SGHTA and FQGNSA. The CDR3 contains 18 residues. Trimming took 6 bases from V and 1 from J; bases not matched to a gene: 13. CDR3 region: CASSFTSGKIRGTDTQYF. In nucleotides, the CDR3 is TGTGCCAGCAGTTTCACTAGCGGGAAAATCCGGGGCACAGATACGCAGTATTTT.

The rearrangement links TRBV7-8 to TRBJ2-1; D might be TRBD1 (6 bases). Trimming removed 6 bases from V and 6 bases from J, with 21 bases in between. The germline V gene encodes CDR1 SGHVS and CDR2 FQNEAQ. This CDR3 is 16 amino acids long. CDR3 sequence reads: CASRPLTSPDSNEQFF. CDR3 DNA: TGTGCCAGCAGGCCACTCACATCGCCGGACAGCAATGAGCAGTTCTTC.

This clonotype was seen more than once but under ten times. The chain carries TRBV6-6 and TRBJ2-3; possible D gene TRBD1, 6 bases. The CDR3 is 18 amino acids. V lost 2 bases and J 4 bases, leaving 22 bases between the germline ends. Germline CDR1 is MNHNY and CDR2 is SVGAGI (reference sequence). The CDR3 region has the DNA TGTGCCAGCAGTTACACACCCCCCACAGGGAACTTGGCAGATACGCAGTATTTT. Its protein is CASSYTPPTGNLADTQYF.

This clonotype appeared a few times. The chain couples TRBV9 to TRBJ1-5, with D uncertain. In germline, CDR1 is SGDLS, CDR2 YYNGEE. This CDR3 is built from 16 residues. Trimming stripped 0 bases from V and 6 bases from J, with 16 bases between. Here the CDR3 DNA reads TGTGCCAGCAGCGTAGCTCCTGACGTCTCGGGTCAGCCCCAGCATTTT. Protein product: CASSVAPDVSGQPQHF.

This chain uses TRBV4-1 with TRBJ2-3; maybe TRBD2 (7 bases). This CDR3 region has 16 residues. Trimming removed 6 bases from V and 4 bases from J, with 20 bases in between. Looked up from germline, CDR1 is MGHRA and CDR2 is YSYEKL. CDR3 in DNA: TGCGCCAGCAGACGAGGGGGAGGGGGTAACCCAGATACGCAGTATTTT. Encoded protein: CASRRGGGGNPDTQYF.

J is TRBJ2-1 and V is TRBV29-1; D assignment may be TRBD1 or TRBD2 (5 bases each). This CDR3 is 11 amino acids long. Germline CDR1 and CDR2: SQVTM and ANQGSEA. Trimming took 4 bases from V and 5 from J, leaving 6 bases between them. The CDR3 region has the DNA TGCAGCGTTGTGGGGGACAATGAGCAGTTCTTC. Translation gives CSVVGDNEQFF.